This T cell receptor (beta chain) is from a study of control samples from healthy donors and cancer patients. The assay was immunoSEQ multiplex PCR, and TCRdb's table has in-frame clones only and misses some. This sample has about 110,000 clones; around 87% occur once, and the top ten carry 3.7%. Points on this clone: Other DNA sequences in this specimen translate into the identical CDR3.

From germline, CDR1 is SGHAT and CDR2 FQNNGV. Trimming took off 1 base at V and 8 bases at J, with 8 bases between the two ends. CDR3 length equals 12 residues. This sequence joins TRBV11-2 and TRBJ1-2; perhaps TRBD1 as D (5 bases). Sequenced: PBMCs. The receptor was isolated from a woman between 55 and 75 years old with lung cancer. The CDR3 here is CASSLGRDGYTF. CDR3 nucleotides: TGTGCCAGCAGCTTAGGCAGGGACGGCTACACCTTC.